Below are 21 T cell receptor beta chains sequenced from a single sample in a study of cytomegalovirus exposure and HLA in healthy donors. The PCR contained 60 Vbeta and 13 Jbeta primers. Produced via immunoSEQ multiplex PCR; TCRdb's table is partial and in-frame only. The sample yields some 150,000 clones, approximately 80% seen once. Input material: PBMCs. The receptors were sampled from a man aged 35 to 55 in good health and CMV-seropositive.

The gene calls are TRBV6-5 and TRBJ1-2; 7 bases agree with TRBD1. This CDR3 comprises 13 residues. CDR1 is MNHEY, CDR2 SVGAGI, per germline. With 2 bases clipped from V and 8 bases from J, the junction kept 5 bases outside the gene matches. The CDR3 DNA reads as TGTGCCAGCAGTTACCGGACAGGTGGCGGCTACACCTTC. Translated: CASSYRTGGGYTF.

The chain links TRBV19 to TRBJ2-3; the D gene is possibly TRBD1 (5 bases). The CDR3 extends over 14 amino acids. Germline CDR1 and CDR2: LNHDA and SQIVND (reference sequence). V was pared by 4 bases and J by 6 bases, with 14 bases between. The CDR3 nucleotides read TGTGCCAGTAGTAACCGGGCTAGACAGGATACGCAGTATTTT. This sequence encodes CASSNRARQDTQYF.

The chain carries TRBV11-2 and TRBJ1-2; D is uncertain. V dropped 6 bases and J dropped 2 bases, with 7 bases sitting between them. Germline CDR1 and CDR2: SGHAT and FQNNGV. The CDR3 runs 12 residues. This CDR3 is CASSNSNYGYTF. The CDR3 DNA follows: TGTGCCAGCAGTAACAGCAACTATGGCTACACCTTC.

Notes on this clone: Other DNA sequences in the sample encode the same CDR3. The chain employs TRBV18 and TRBJ2-5; TRBD1 aligns across 8 bases. CDR1 KGHSH and CDR2 LQKENI come from the germline V gene. V lost 3 bases, J lost 4 bases, and 1 base stayed unmatched. The CDR3 is made up of 13 amino acids. The DNA for the CDR3 is TGTGCCAGCTCACCCGGACAGGGAGAGACCCAGTACTTC. The encoded protein is CASSPGQGETQYF.

This sequence joins TRBV7-3 and TRBJ1-4, with a weak D call TRBD1 (5 bases). The CDR3 has 15 residues. V was shortened by 6 bases and J by 0 bases, with 11 bases between the two germline ends. Germline loops: CDR1 SGHTA, CDR2 FQGTGA. Here the CDR3 reads CASRPTGATNEKLFF. Here the CDR3 DNA reads TGTGCCAGCAGGCCTACAGGAGCAACTAATGAAAAACTGTTTTTT.

This clone was observed a single time. The rearrangement links TRBV9 to TRBJ1-6; 7 bases map to TRBD1. The CDR3 is 15 residues long. Germline trimming cut 0 bases from V and 7 bases from J; bases unmatched to any gene: 4. In germline, CDR1 is SGDLS, CDR2 YYNGEE. The CDR3 sequence is CASSVEDRSNSPLHF. CDR3 DNA: TGTGCCAGCAGCGTAGAGGACAGGAGCAATTCACCCCTCCACTTT.

The V call is TRBV6-4, the J call TRBJ2-2; 9 nucleotides align to TRBD1. Germline CDR1 reads MRHNA; CDR2 reads SNTAGT. V lost 6 bases to trimming and J lost 6 bases; unmatched junction nucleotides: 11. The CDR3 consists of 16 residues. The CDR3 loop reads CASSHYGTGSAGELFF. The CDR3 nucleotides read TGTGCCAGCAGCCACTATGGGACAGGGTCTGCCGGGGAGCTGTTTTTT.

The gene calls are TRBV18 and TRBJ2-1; D perhaps matches TRBD2 (5 bases). The V end lost 3 bases, the J end lost 2 bases, and 8 bases lay between the germline ends. Looked up from germline, CDR1 is KGHSH and CDR2 is LQKENI. This CDR3 is 14 amino acids long. The CDR3 DNA reads TGTGCCAGCTCACCTTCCGGGACCTACAATGAGCAGTTCTTC. It specifies CASSPSGTYNEQFF.

This clone was counted between two and nine times. The chain joins TRBV30 to TRBJ2-7, with 8 bases that match TRBD1. The CDR3 totals 13 residues. Germline values: CDR1 GTSNPN, CDR2 SVGIG (reference sequence). Germline trimming cut 3 bases from V and 3 bases from J; bases unmatched to any gene: 4. This CDR3 reads CAWSPGQVYEQYF. CDR3 bases: TGTGCCTGGAGCCCGGGACAGGTCTACGAGCAGTACTTC.

This clone was counted a few times. The chain combines TRBV5-1 with TRBJ2-5, with 9 nucleotides matching TRBD2. Germline lookup yields CDR1 SGHRS and CDR2 YFSETQ. The CDR3 spans 15 residues. The J segment lost 4 bases and the V segment lost 4 bases, leaving 8 bases of the junction unmatched. The CDR3 loop reads CASSTGGLAGETQYF. The CDR3 coding sequence is TGCGCCAGCAGCACGGGGGGACTAGCAGGAGAGACCCAGTACTTC.

In this sample, this clone turned up once. The V gene is TRBV7-2, the J gene TRBJ2-5; 7 positions agree with TRBD1. CDR3 length equals 15 residues. Per the germline V gene, CDR1 is SGHTA and CDR2 is FQGNSA. J was trimmed by 2 bases and V by 5 bases; bases with no gene match: 8. The CDR3 sequence is CASSVGRRGQETQYF. CDR3 in DNA: TGTGCCAGCAGCGTAGGACGCAGGGGGCAAGAGACCCAGTACTTC.

This chain joins TRBV4-2 and TRBJ2-1, with D unresolved. Germline CDR1 LGHNA, CDR2 YNFKEQ. Trimming took off 1 base at V and 0 bases at J, with 7 bases between the two ends. CDR3 length: 15 amino acids. The CDR3 DNA sequence: TGTGCCAGCAGCCAAGGTGGGCCCTCCTACAATGAGCAGTTCTTC. Its protein product is CASSQGGPSYNEQFF.

J is TRBJ1-1 and V is TRBV7-8; D is uncertain. Germline V gene data show CDR1 as SGHVS and CDR2 as FQNEAQ. There are 13 residues in the CDR3. The ends were cut back, 8 bases at V and 3 bases at J, with 13 bases in the middle. The CDR3: CASSKELDTEAFF. In DNA, the CDR3 is TGTGCCAGCTCCAAGGAGCTGGACACTGAAGCTTTCTTT.

In its sample, this clone was seen once. The chain couples TRBV2 to TRBJ1-5; perhaps TRBD1 as D (6 bases). The V gene lost 3 bases and the J gene lost 5 bases, with 14 bases spanning the gap. Germline CDR1 SNHLY, CDR2 FYNNEI. This CDR3 is 15 amino acids long. The CDR3 spells CASSERVRGYQPQHF. In nucleotides, the CDR3 is TGTGCCAGCAGTGAGCGAGTTAGGGGGTATCAGCCCCAGCATTTT.

The V call is TRBV29-1, the J call TRBJ2-3; TRBD1 matches 8 bases. This CDR3 region has 12 residues. CDR1 SQVTM and CDR2 ANQGSEA come from the germline V gene. CDR3 amino acids: CSGLQGADTQYF. CDR3 in DNA: TGCAGTGGGTTACAGGGGGCAGATACGCAGTATTTT.

The CDR3 DNA reads as TGTGCCTGGAGTTTGGGACTTCGAGAGACCCAGTACTTC. It translates to CAWSLGLRETQYF. The genes are TRBV30 and TRBJ2-5; D may be TRBD2 (6 bases). From germline, CDR1 is GTSNPN and CDR2 SVGIG (reference sequence). The length of the CDR3 is 13 residues. V was pared by 2 bases and J by 4 bases, with 11 bases between.

The chain is built from TRBV30 and TRBJ1-2, with 8 positions matching TRBD1. The V segment lost 3 bases and the J segment 5 bases; nucleotides outside the gene matches: 8. This CDR3 has 14 amino acids. The germline CDR1 and CDR2 sequences are GTSNPN and SVGIG (reference sequence). The CDR3 DNA is TGTGCCTGGAGGAAAAAGACAGGGGTTTATGGCTACACCTTC. Its translation is CAWRKKTGVYGYTF.

The chain has TRBV9 and TRBJ1-5; D not resolved. Germline values: CDR1 SGDLS, CDR2 YYNGEE. Deletions cut 2 bases from V and 0 bases from J, with 9 bases between. This CDR3 is 15 amino acids long. CDR3 region: CASSVDSNSNQPQHF. The CDR3 DNA follows: TGTGCCAGCAGCGTGGACTCCAATAGCAATCAGCCCCAGCATTTT.

The V gene is TRBV6-5, the J gene TRBJ1-2; 9 nucleotides agree with TRBD1. The length of the CDR3 is 14 residues. Germline V gives CDR1 MNHEY, CDR2 SVGAGI. The V gene end was trimmed by 6 bases and the J gene end by 0 bases; junction bases not matched to a gene: 2. The CDR3 sequence is CASSDRGANYGYTF. The CDR3 bases are TGTGCCAGCAGCGACAGGGGGGCTAACTATGGCTACACCTTC.

The chain links TRBV7-9 to TRBJ2-1; 9 nucleotides line up with TRBD2. J was trimmed by 4 bases and V by 2 bases; bases with no gene match: 3. The CDR3 covers 15 residues. Germline assignment: CDR1 SEHNR and CDR2 FQNEAQ (reference sequence). The CDR3 reads CASSLLREGYNEQFF. CDR3 bases: TGTGCCAGCAGCTTACTGCGGGAGGGATACAATGAGCAGTTCTTC.

This rearrangement joins TRBV4-1 to TRBJ1-1, with a weak D call TRBD1 (5 bases). Germline V lookup: CDR1 MGHRA, CDR2 YSYEKL. V lost 5 bases and J lost 1, with 11 bases in between. The length of the CDR3 is 14 residues. The CDR3 coding sequence is TGCGCCAGCAGCGCCTCCGGGGGGAACACTGAAGCTTTCTTT. Protein product: CASSASGGNTEAFF.